The 15 T cell receptor beta chains listed next were all sequenced from one sample in a study of early T cells in non-severe SARS-CoV-2 infection (dated by TCRdb to the early 2020s). Library prep was done by 5' RACE. Sequencing relied on a NextSeq 500. In TCRdb, the public reads were trimmed at Q25 with fastp and aligned with MiXCR, with productive beta chains retained. Merged by CDR3 protein, the rows form single entries marked with the most common genes and DNA. The sample data list around 50,000 distinct CDR3 sequences, and 7.7% of these were observed just once. The ten largest account for 5.8% of the sample. The sequenced sample consisted of whole blood. These receptors were taken from an adult who was a healthcare worker with PCR-confirmed SARS-CoV-2 infection or an uninfected control (not recorded which).

In this sample, this clonotype turned up many times. V gene TRBV19 combines with J gene TRBJ1-6; TRBD1 aligns across 7 bases. The CDR3 has 17 residues. Trimming took 5 bases from V and 4 from J; bases not matched to a gene: 11. In germline, CDR1 is LNHDA, CDR2 SQIVND (reference sequence). DNA for the CDR3: TGTGCCAGTAGTCCCCACCATCGGACAGGATATAATTCACCCCTCCACTTT. Translated: CASSPHHRTGYNSPLHF.

With respect to this clonotype: A much more abundant neighbour one base away suggests this may be a read error. The CDR3 region is CASIVDQETQYF. The CDR3 DNA reads TGTGCCAGCATCGTAGACCAAGAGACCCAGTACTTC. The J gene is TRBJ2-5, the V gene TRBV9, with D unclear. Germline CDR1 SGDLS, CDR2 YYNGEE. There are 12 residues in the CDR3.

The V call is TRBV7-8, the J call TRBJ2-5; D is uncertain. This CDR3 is built from 14 residues. V was trimmed by 1 base and J by 2 bases, leaving 8 bases between them. Germline V gene sequence: CDR1 SGHVS, CDR2 FQNEAQ. The CDR3 DNA follows: TGTGCCAGCAGCTTAGGGAACTCGCAAGAGACCCAGTACTTC. This translates into CASSLGNSQETQYF.

This clonotype was seen only a few times. This chain joins TRBV2 and TRBJ2-2, with D uncertain. Trimming took off 7 bases at V and 1 base at J, with 10 bases between the two ends. The CDR3 consists of 14 residues. Germline lookup yields CDR1 SNHLY and CDR2 FYNNEI. This CDR3 reads CASTPGRNTGELFF. CDR3 coding DNA: TGTGCCAGCACCCCAGGACGGAACACCGGGGAGCTGTTTTTT.

About this clonotype itself: A much bigger clone sits one base away, suggesting this may be a read error. The genes are TRBV28 and TRBJ1-6; TRBD1 is a possible D gene (6 bases). This CDR3 has 15 amino acids. Germline V gene sequence: CDR1 MDHEN, CDR2 SYDVKM. DNA of the CDR3: TGTGCCAGCAGTTTATACCGGGACATCGGTTCACCCCCCCACTTT. As protein: CASSLYRDIGSPPHF.

The chain carries TRBV3-1 and TRBJ2-1; tentative D call: TRBD2 (5 bases). The CDR3 consists of 14 residues. V was clipped by 6 bases and J by 0 bases, with 9 bases between them. Germline V CDR1 and CDR2: LGHDT, YNNKEL (reference sequence). The CDR3 DNA is TGTGCCAGCAGAGGACTGGACTCCTACAATGAGCAGTTCTTC. This sequence encodes CASRGLDSYNEQFF.

The chain links TRBV7-9 to TRBJ1-2; D gene unclear. Germline V gene sequence: CDR1 SEHNR, CDR2 FQNEAQ (reference sequence). CDR3 length equals 14 residues. V lost 1 base and J 1 base, leaving 7 bases between the germline ends. In DNA form, the CDR3 reads TGTGCCAGCAGCTTAGGAGGGAGTAACTATGGCTACACCTTC. Translating gives CASSLGGSNYGYTF.

In this sample, this clonotype turned up many times. The J gene is TRBJ2-6, the V gene TRBV18; perhaps TRBD1 as D (5 bases). The germline gives CDR1 KGHSH, CDR2 LQKENI. CDR3 length equals 17 residues. V was trimmed by 1 base and J by 0 bases, leaving 10 bases between them. The CDR3 DNA is TGTGCCAGCTCACCACTAACAGGAATCTCTGGGGCCAACGTCCTGACTTTC. Its protein is CASSPLTGISGANVLTF. Complete variable domain (other parts from reference TRBV18 and TRBJ2-6): NAGVMQNPRHLVRRRGQEARLRCSPMKGHSHVYWYRQLPEEGLKFMVYLQKENIIDESGMPKERFSAEFPKEGPSILRIQQVVRGDSAAYFCASSPLTGISGANVLTFGAGSRLTVL.

This clonotype came up many times. This chain connects TRBV25-1 to TRBJ1-2; no definite D call. Germline values: CDR1 MGHDK, CDR2 SYGVNS. The V end was cut by 7 bases, the J end by 0 bases, with 15 bases between. The CDR3 is made up of 15 amino acids. As DNA, the CDR3 is TGTGCCAGCAAATTTTATCAAAACTCTAACTATGGCTACACCTTC. Its translation is CASKFYQNSNYGYTF.

The rearrangement uses TRBV5-6 and TRBJ2-2; a possible D gene is TRBD2 (5 bases). The V gene's germline CDR1 is SGHDT and CDR2 YYEEEE. The CDR3 loop spans 17 amino acids. Trimming removed 2 bases at V and 1 base at J, with 15 bases between. Here the CDR3 reads CASSFKLTGMNTGELFF. The DNA for the CDR3 is TGTGCCAGCAGCTTTAAACTGACGGGGATGAACACCGGGGAGCTGTTTTTT.

In this sample, this clonotype turned up many times. The chain carries TRBV9 and TRBJ1-1, with no clear D. V lost 0 bases to trimming and J lost 1 base, with 13 bases between them. Germline assignment: CDR1 SGDLS and CDR2 YYNGEE. The CDR3 is 16 amino acids. The DNA of the CDR3 is TGTGCCAGCAGCGTAGCTGTCAACAGAGCGAACACTGAAGCTTTCTTT. Amino acid sequence: CASSVAVNRANTEAFF.

This clonotype was detected ten times or more. The chain is built from TRBV7-3 and TRBJ2-3, with D possibly TRBD2 on 5 matching bases. The CDR3 has 14 amino acids. Trimming stripped 2 bases from V and 6 bases from J, with 12 bases between. The germline gives CDR1 SGHTA, CDR2 FQGTGA. The CDR3 loop is CASSLGLTGDTQYF. The CDR3 nucleotides read TGTGCCAGCAGCTTAGGCCTAACGGGGGATACGCAGTATTTT. Together with reference TRBV7-3 and TRBJ2-3, the CDR3 gives the full variable domain: GAGVSQTPSNKVTEKGKYVELRCDPISGHTALYWYRQSLGQGPEFLIYFQGTGAADDSGLPNDRFFAVRPEGSVSTLKIQRTERGDSAVYLCASSLGLTGDTQYFGPGTRLTVL.

This clonotype was detected many times. The V call is TRBV28, the J call TRBJ1-1; D unclear. Germline V gene lookup returns CDR1 MDHEN and CDR2 SYDVKM. The CDR3 loop spans 14 amino acids. Trimming cost V 3 bases and J 1 base, with 9 bases left between them. The CDR3 here is CASSFQRRNTEAFF. The CDR3 bases are TGTGCCAGCAGTTTTCAGCGACGGAACACTGAAGCTTTCTTT.

This clonotype was seen many times. The rearrangement links TRBV7-8 to TRBJ1-1; no reliable D call. The CDR3 has 12 amino acids. CDR1 and CDR2 from the germline V gene are SGHVS and FQNEAQ. Trimming removed 3 bases from V and 7 bases from J, with 9 bases in between. CDR3 amino acids: CASSFGRDEAFF. The CDR3 DNA is TGTGCCAGCAGCTTCGGACGAGATGAAGCTTTCTTT.

This clonotype was picked up many times. The V and J genes are TRBV6-2 or TRBV6-3 and TRBJ1-6; D uncertain. Trimming cost V 6 bases and J 10 bases, with 19 bases left between them. Per the germline V gene, CDR1 is MNHEY and CDR2 is SVGEGT. CDR3 length equals 15 residues. The CDR3 reads CASSKSEGHTSPLHF. The DNA of the CDR3 is TGTGCCAGCAGCAAATCGGAGGGCCACACCTCACCCCTCCACTTT.